This T cell receptor (beta chain) was recorded in a study of CD8+ T cells in alopecia areata. Study-wide context: Treated patients were dosed with oral tofacitinib, taking 5 to 10 mg twice daily. Broader study findings: Patients displayed less clarity in TCR sharing than mice, a finding possibly related to HLA. When scalp samples are sequenced, resident alphabeta T cells of normal skin are also captured.

With respect to this clone: Its cognate antigen is unknown.

Specified treatment: oral pan-JAK inhibitor, 5-10 mg twice daily. Alopecia areata patients had lesional scalp punch biopsies and peripheral blood taken from them. Reverse transcribed after extraction, RNA yielded cDNA as the sequencing template. Profiling relied on immunoSEQ multiplex PCR, and the TCRdb table lists in-frame clones only, not all of them. This table holds about 7,400 clones, around three fifths found once. Germline CDR1 and CDR2: LGHNA and YSLEER. J gave up 0 bases and V 3 bases, and 8 bases lay outside the gene matches. The CDR3 loop spans 17 amino acids. Sequences were derived from skin, sampled at week 4, from a patient treated with tofacitinib. The V and J genes are TRBV4-3 and TRBJ2-1, with 7 bases identical to TRBD2. This clonotype was sampled from a human donor with alopecia areata. CDR3 loop: CASSQTGRSYSYNEQFF. As DNA, the CDR3 is TGCGCCAGCAGCCAGACCGGGAGGAGTTACTCCTACAATGAGCAGTTCTTC.